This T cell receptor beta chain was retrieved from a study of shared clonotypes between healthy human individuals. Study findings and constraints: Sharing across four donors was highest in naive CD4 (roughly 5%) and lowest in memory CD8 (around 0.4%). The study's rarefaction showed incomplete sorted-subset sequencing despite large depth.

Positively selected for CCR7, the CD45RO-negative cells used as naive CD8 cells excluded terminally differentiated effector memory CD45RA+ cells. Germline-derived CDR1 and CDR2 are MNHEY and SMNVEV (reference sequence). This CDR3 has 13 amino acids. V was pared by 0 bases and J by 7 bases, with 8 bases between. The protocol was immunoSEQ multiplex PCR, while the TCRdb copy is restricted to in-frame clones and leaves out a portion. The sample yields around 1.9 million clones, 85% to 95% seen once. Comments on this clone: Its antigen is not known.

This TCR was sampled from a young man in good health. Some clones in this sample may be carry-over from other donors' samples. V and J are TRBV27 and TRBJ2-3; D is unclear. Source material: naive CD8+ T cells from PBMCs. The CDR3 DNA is TGTGCCAGCAGTTTATCGGTACTACATACGCAGTATTTT. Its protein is CASSLSVLHTQYF.